This passage covers 26 T cell receptor beta chains from one sample sequenced in a study of tumor-infiltrating lymphocytes in primary liver carcinoma. Researchers drew blood RNA from unsorted whole blood and extracted germline DNA as well. Starting from around 500 ng of total RNA, TCR beta cDNA was produced with a primer in the constant region. Researchers made the TCR beta libraries by running three nested multiplex PCR rounds with slightly modified ARM-PCR. PCR rounds one and two used TRBV1-TRBV30 forward primers with a C-beta reverse primer for 10 cycles each. One entry per CDR3 protein results from TCRdb running MiXCR on the multiplex PCR reads. The sample records about 350,000 distinct CDR3 sequences, roughly two thirds being singletons. Sequences were obtained from peripheral blood. These receptors were collected from a middle-aged man with primary liver carcinoma and hepatitis B virus infection.

Ten or more counts support this clonotype. CDR3 bases: TGCAGCGTGACGGGACTCCCCACAGATACGCAGTATTTT. Translated, it gives CSVTGLPTDTQYF. V and J are TRBV29-1 and TRBJ2-3; D possibly corresponds to TRBD2 (6 bases). CDR1 SQVTM and CDR2 ANQGSEA come from the germline V gene. The CDR3 totals 13 residues. The V end lost 6 bases, the J end lost 2 bases, and 12 bases lay between the germline ends.

The rearrangement joins TRBV7-9 to TRBJ1-2; the D is unclear. CDR3 size: 11 residues. Trimming shortened V by 7 bases and J by 4 bases, and 7 bases separated the two germline ends. In germline, CDR1 is SEHNR, CDR2 FQNEAQ (reference sequence). The CDR3, as DNA: TGTGCCAGCATTGGGGTCTATGGCTACACCTTC. It translates to CASIGVYGYTF.

With respect to this clonotype: A read error is likely, as this CDR3 ends without the conserved phenylalanine or tryptophan. The CDR3 coding sequence is TGTGCCTGGACTTCCGAGCGGGATGCCTACAATGAGCAGTTCCTC. Translated: CAWTSERDAYNEQFL. The chain employs TRBV30 and TRBJ2-1, with 7 positions matching TRBD2. The length of the CDR3 is 15 residues. Losses at the gene ends were 4 bases for V and 2 bases for J; bases not matched to a gene: 8. The germline gives CDR1 GTSNPN, CDR2 SVGIG (reference sequence).

V and J are TRBV5-6 and TRBJ2-7; TRBD2 matches 8 bases. The V segment lost 4 bases and the J segment 3 bases; nucleotides outside the gene matches: 3. The CDR3 spans 13 residues. CDR1 and CDR2 from the germline V gene are SGHDT and YYEEEE. This CDR3 reads CASSQGTSYEQYF. CDR3 DNA sequence: TGTGCCAGCAGCCAGGGGACTAGCTACGAGCAGTACTTC. The full variable domain, its missing parts supplied by reference TRBV5-6 and TRBJ2-7, is DAGVTQSPTHLIKTRGQQVTLRCSPKSGHDTVSWYQQALGQGPQFIFQYYEEEERQRGNFPDRFSGHQFPNYSSELNVNALLLGDSALYLCASSQGTSYEQYFGPGTRLTVT.

Regarding this clonotype: One end of the junction varies from germline; a read error may be responsible. The chain joins TRBV5-1 to TRBJ2-5; D is unclear. The CDR3 contains 11 residues. Germline CDR1 SGHRS, CDR2 YFSETQ. CDR3 loop: CASSFQETRYF. The CDR3 DNA reads as TGCGCCAGCAGCTTTCAAGAGACCCGGTACTTC. The variable domain in full, completed from reference TRBV5-1 and TRBJ2-5, reads KAGVTQTPRYLIKTRGQQVTLSCSPISGHRSVSWYQQTPGQGLQFLFEYFSETQRNKGNFPGRFSGRQFSNSRSEMNVSTLELGDSALYLCASSFQETRYFGPGTRLLVL.

Details on this clonotype: As the CDR3 is not closed by the conserved phenylalanine or tryptophan, this likely results from a read error. The gene calls are TRBV11-2 and TRBJ2-1; 7 bases match TRBD1. The germline CDR1 and CDR2 sequences are SGHAT and FQNNGV. V shed 3 bases, J shed 5 bases, and the junction held 10 bases outside the gene matches. There are 16 residues in the CDR3. CDR3 protein: CASSFREQGKNNEQFY. CDR3 in DNA: TGTGCCAGCAGCTTTAGGGAACAGGGGAAAAACAATGAGCAGTTCTAC.

V is TRBV4-1 and J is TRBJ2-5, with unresolved D. The germline gives CDR1 MGHRA, CDR2 YSYEKL. The CDR3 consists of 16 residues. The germline V and J ends were trimmed by 4 bases and 5 bases, with 20 bases remaining between them. The CDR3 DNA reads TGCGCCAGCAGCCCCTTGAATCTGCAGGTTAGGGAGACCCAGTACTTC. It is translated as CASSPLNLQVRETQYF.

This chain uses TRBV6-5 with TRBJ1-6; D gene unclear. V lost 5 bases and J lost 10, with 27 bases in between. Germline CDR1 and CDR2: MNHEY and SVGAGI. The CDR3 has 18 amino acids. The CDR3, as DNA: TGTGCCAGCAGTAACGAAGTTACAAGGAGCTTGAGGAACTCACCCCTCCACTTT. Translated: CASSNEVTRSLRNSPLHF.

With respect to this clonotype: At one end the junction does not follow the germline gene, possibly because of a read error. The CDR3 nucleotides read TGTGCCAGCCCGAGGACATCGAACACAGGGGAGCTGTTTTTT. Translated, it gives CASPRTSNTGELFF. The chain joins TRBV12-3 or TRBV12-4 to TRBJ2-2, with D perhaps matching TRBD1 (5 bases). The CDR3 is 14 amino acids.

As to this clonotype: Just one base apart from a much larger clone, this may be a read error. J is TRBJ2-1 and V is TRBV10-3; D remains ambiguous. The CDR3 sequence is 12 residues long. Looked up from germline, CDR1 is ENHRY and CDR2 is SYGVKD. The CDR3 bases are TGTGCCATCACTGAGGATAGGAATGAGCAGTTCTTC. It codes for CAITEDRNEQFF.

For this clonotype: Lacking the conserved final phenylalanine or tryptophan, this CDR3 likely reflects a read error. The rearrangement links TRBV29-1 to TRBJ2-1; TRBD2 aligns across 8 bases. Unmatched junction bases numbered 6, after V lost 7 bases and J lost 7 bases. The CDR3 loop spans 12 amino acids. Germline-derived CDR1 and CDR2 are SQVTM and ANQGSEA. The CDR3 DNA follows: TGCAGCGGTAGACCGGGGGGGAATGAGCAGTTCTTA. This encodes CSGRPGGNEQFL.

The rearrangement links TRBV10-3 to TRBJ1-1, with 7 bases fitting TRBD1. The CDR3 runs 13 residues. With V trimmed by 7 bases and J by 4 bases, 6 bases remained unmatched. Per germline, CDR1 ENHRY and CDR2 SYGVKD. Here the CDR3 reads CAITRQGTTEAFF. The CDR3 coding sequence is TGTGCCATCACCCGACAGGGTACCACTGAAGCTTTCTTT.

In this sample, this clonotype turned up many times. The chain carries TRBV6-2 or TRBV6-3 and TRBJ2-1; 11 bases are a match to TRBD2. This CDR3 region has 15 residues. Per the germline V gene, CDR1 is MNHEY and CDR2 is SVGEGT. V was pared by 4 bases and J by 9 bases, with 8 bases of the junction left unmatched. CDR3 loop: CASSLTTSGSGEQFF. The CDR3 region has the DNA TGTGCCAGCAGTTTAACAACTAGCGGGAGCGGTGAGCAGTTCTTC.

This clonotype was counted between two and nine times. The rearrangement uses TRBV6-4 and TRBJ2-3; D is possibly TRBD2 (5 bases). CDR1 is MRHNA and CDR2 is SNTAGT in the germline V gene. The CDR3 has 14 amino acids. V lost 5 bases and J lost 5, with 14 bases in between. The CDR3 nucleotides read TGTGCCAGCAGTCGGACTTTACGGGGAGATACGCAGTATTTT. Translation: CASSRTLRGDTQYF.

The CDR3, as DNA: TGTGCCAGCAGCCGGCTACTAGCGGGAGCCCAGACAGATACGCAGTATTTT. Translation: CASSRLLAGAQTDTQYF. The chain has TRBV11-3 and TRBJ2-3, with 11 bases lining up with TRBD2. Germline V gives CDR1 SGHNT, CDR2 YENEEA. This CDR3 has 17 amino acids. The V and J ends lost 5 bases and 3 bases, in that order; junction bases with no gene match: 10.

The chain joins TRBV6-6 to TRBJ2-7; D gene unclear. CDR3 length: 16 residues. Germline CDR1 reads MNHNY; CDR2 reads SVGAGI (reference sequence). V was pared by 6 bases and J by 9 bases, with 27 bases between. The CDR3: CASSSPSEGIYVGQYF. CDR3 bases: TGTGCCAGCAGCTCCCCCTCGGAAGGGATCTACGTCGGGCAGTACTTC.

This clonotype occurred once. J is TRBJ2-1 and V is TRBV7-9, with D unclear. CDR3 length: 13 amino acids. V was pared by 5 bases and J by 7 bases, with 12 bases between. Looked up from germline, CDR1 is SEHNR and CDR2 is FQNEAQ (reference sequence). Here the CDR3 DNA reads TGTGCCAGCAGCCGTTATGGGGAAAATGAGCAGTTCTTC. Translating gives CASSRYGENEQFF.

Details on this clonotype: Since the CDR3 does not end with the conserved phenylalanine or tryptophan, this likely comes from a read error. V is TRBV4-1 and J is TRBJ2-7; TRBD2 aligns across 11 bases. The V gene end was trimmed by 5 bases and the J gene end by 4 bases; junction bases not matched to a gene: 7. The CDR3 contains 15 residues. From germline, CDR1 is MGHRA and CDR2 YSYEKL. In nucleotides, the CDR3 is TGCGCCAGCAGCATACTAGCGGGAGAAGAGTACGAGCAGTACCTC. Translated: CASSILAGEEYEQYL.

This clonotype was detected many times. J is TRBJ2-2 and V is TRBV5-4; 10 nucleotides line up with TRBD2. After removal of 6 bases from V and 2 bases from J, the junction contained 4 bases not matched to a gene. This CDR3 spans 15 amino acids. Germline values: CDR1 SGHNT, CDR2 YYREEE (reference sequence). The CDR3 DNA follows: TGTGCCAGCAAAACTAGCGGGACAAACACCGGGGAGCTGTTTTTT. Translated, it gives CASKTSGTNTGELFF. Combining the CDR3 with reference TRBV5-4 and TRBJ2-2 gives the whole variable domain ETGVTQSPTHLIKTRGQQVTLRCSSQSGHNTVSWYQQALGQGPQFIFQYYREEENGRGNFPPRFSGLQFPNYSSELNVNALELDDSALYLCASKTSGTNTGELFFGEGSRLTVL.

This clonotype was picked up a small number of times. The chain combines TRBV5-5 with TRBJ2-7; D is unclear. V lost 4 bases, J lost 4 bases, and 12 bases lay in between. The CDR3 has 13 amino acids. Germline V gene sequence: CDR1 SGHKS, CDR2 YYEKEE (reference sequence). The CDR3 DNA reads TGTGCCAGCAGCCCAACACAACTATACGAGCAGTACTTC. Protein: CASSPTQLYEQYF.

Worth noting for this clonotype: The junction and the germline gene differ at one end; a read error may be behind it. The rearrangement joins TRBV11-1 to TRBJ2-7; TRBD1 aligns across 7 bases. The V gene's germline CDR1 is SGHAT and CDR2 FQDESV (reference sequence). The CDR3 runs 14 residues. In DNA form, the CDR3 reads TGTGCTAGCAGGTCCGGGACAGAGACCTACGAGCACTACTTC. Amino acid sequence: CASRSGTETYEHYF. The variable domain in full, completed from reference TRBV11-1 and TRBJ2-7, reads EAEVAQSPRYKITEKSQAVAFWCDPISGHATLYWYRQILGQGPELLVQFQDESVVDDSQLPKDRFSAERLKGVDSTLKIQPAELGDSAMYLCASRSGTETYEHYFGPGTRLTVT.

This clonotype was seen many times. The V call is TRBV11-2, the J call TRBJ2-1, with 7 bases that match TRBD2. The V gene end was trimmed by 1 base and the J gene end by 4 bases; junction bases not matched to a gene: 10. This CDR3 is built from 17 residues. Germline V gives CDR1 SGHAT, CDR2 FQNNGV. The DNA for the CDR3 is TGTGCCAGCAGCTTAGGGGGCGCTAGCGGACTGTACAATGAGCAGTTCTTC. Translation: CASSLGGASGLYNEQFF.

This clonotype was found a few times. The chain uses TRBV5-1 and TRBJ2-3; D is ambiguous. The V end was cut by 0 bases, the J end by 7 bases, with 9 bases between. There are 13 residues in the CDR3. The germline V gene encodes CDR1 SGHRS and CDR2 YFSETQ. The CDR3 coding sequence is TGCGCCAGCAGCTTGGACAGAAGTCATACGCAGTATTTT. This codes for CASSLDRSHTQYF. The whole variable domain, filled in from reference TRBV5-1 and TRBJ2-3, reads KAGVTQTPRYLIKTRGQQVTLSCSPISGHRSVSWYQQTPGQGLQFLFEYFSETQRNKGNFPGRFSGRQFSNSRSEMNVSTLELGDSALYLCASSLDRSHTQYFGPGTRLTVL.

This clonotype was counted a few times. This could be a read error, since a much larger clone is one nucleotide away. The V call is TRBV29-1, the J call TRBJ1-1; no clear D. This CDR3 spans 11 amino acids. Germline CDR1 SQVTM, CDR2 ANQGSEA. Trimming shortened V by 8 bases and J by 6 bases, and 13 bases separated the two germline ends. In nucleotides, the CDR3 is TGCAGCACTTTGAAGGGCCCTGAAGCTTTCTTT. Translated, it gives CSTLKGPEAFF.

This clonotype was detected once. The chain employs TRBV19 and TRBJ2-7, with D uncertain. Trimming stripped 1 base from V and 0 bases from J, with 4 bases between. The CDR3 is 13 residues long. In germline, CDR1 is LNHDA, CDR2 SQIVND (reference sequence). The CDR3 sequence: CASSIAHSYEQYF. CDR3 DNA sequence: TGTGCCAGTAGTATAGCCCACTCCTACGAGCAGTACTTC. Drawing the rest from reference TRBV19 and TRBJ2-7, the complete variable domain is DGGITQSPKYLFRKEGQNVTLSCEQNLNHDAMYWYRQDPGQGLRLIYYSQIVNDFQKGDIAEGYSVSREKKESFPLTVTSAQKNPTAFYLCASSIAHSYEQYFGPGTRLTVT.

This clonotype was counted a few times. The chain has TRBV6-1 and TRBJ2-7; 7 bases match TRBD1. Trimming removed 10 bases from V and 0 bases from J; junction bases left unmatched: 15. Germline V lookup: CDR1 MNHNS, CDR2 SASEGT. The CDR3 totals 16 residues. CDR3 in amino acids: CATSPRQGASSYEQYF. CDR3 nucleotides: TGTGCCACATCACCTCGACAGGGTGCGAGCTCCTACGAGCAGTACTTC.